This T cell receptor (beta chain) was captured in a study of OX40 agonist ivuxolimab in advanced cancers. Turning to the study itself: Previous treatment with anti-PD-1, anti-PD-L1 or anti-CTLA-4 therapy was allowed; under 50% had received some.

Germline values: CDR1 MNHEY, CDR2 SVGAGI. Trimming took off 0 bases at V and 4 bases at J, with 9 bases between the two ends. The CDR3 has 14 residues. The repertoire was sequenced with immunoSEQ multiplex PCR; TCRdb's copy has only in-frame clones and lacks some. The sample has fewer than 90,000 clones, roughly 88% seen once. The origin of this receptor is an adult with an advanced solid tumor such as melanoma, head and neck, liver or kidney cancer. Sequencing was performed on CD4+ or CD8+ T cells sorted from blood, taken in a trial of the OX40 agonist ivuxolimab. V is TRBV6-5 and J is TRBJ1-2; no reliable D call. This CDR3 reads CASSYSGGPYGYTF. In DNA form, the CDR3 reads TGTGCCAGCAGTTACTCCGGCGGTCCCTATGGCTACACCTTC.